These 10 T cell receptor beta chains were sequenced from one sample in a study of cytomegalovirus exposure and HLA in healthy donors. PCR primers comprised 60 Vbeta and 13 Jbeta primers. The table came from immunoSEQ multiplex PCR; TCRdb's copy has only in-frame clones and leaves some out. The sample contains over 150,000 clones, around three quarters of which appear only once. Specimen: PBMCs. These receptors came from a man aged 45-65 years in good health and CMV-seropositive.

CDR3 loop: CASSLMGQSTDTQYF. As DNA, the CDR3 is TGTGCCAGCAGCTTAATGGGACAGAGCACAGATACGCAGTATTTT. The chain uses TRBV7-2 and TRBJ2-3, with 7 positions matching TRBD1. CDR3 length: 15 residues. CDR1 is SGHTA and CDR2 is FQGNSA in the germline V gene. V trimming: 2 bases; J trimming: 0 bases; junction bases outside the gene matches: 2.

The chain has TRBV27 and TRBJ1-1; TRBD1 might be the D (5 bases). The germline gives CDR1 MNHEY, CDR2 SMNVEV (reference sequence). Trimming removed 0 bases at V and 4 bases at J, with 12 bases between. This CDR3 comprises 15 residues. CDR3 amino acids: CASSLSPGSGTEAFF. The CDR3, as DNA: TGTGCCAGCAGTTTATCGCCAGGGTCGGGCACTGAAGCTTTCTTT.

Here the CDR3 reads CASSPEPGQRATNEKLFF. The CDR3 DNA is TGTGCCAGCAGCCCCGAGCCCGGACAGAGAGCAACTAATGAAAAACTGTTTTTT. J is TRBJ1-4 and V is TRBV7-9; maybe TRBD1 (6 bases). V gave up 5 bases and J gave up 0 bases, with 19 bases separating them. Germline CDR1 is SEHNR and CDR2 is FQNEAQ (reference sequence). The CDR3 length is 18 residues.

V and J are TRBV7-9 and TRBJ2-1; a possible D gene is TRBD1 (6 bases). The CDR3 is made up of 15 amino acids. Trimming cost V 5 bases and J 9 bases, with 20 bases left between them. CDR1 and CDR2 from the germline V gene are SEHNR and FQNEAQ (reference sequence). CDR3: CASSLEQGATVEQFF. CDR3 sequence (DNA): TGTGCCAGCAGCCTCGAACAGGGAGCGACAGTTGAGCAGTTCTTC. Full variable domain (remainder filled in from reference TRBV7-9 and TRBJ2-1): DTGVSQNPRHKITKRGQNVTFRCDPISEHNRLYWYRQTLGQGPEFLTYFQNEAQLEKSRLLSDRFSAERPKGSFSTLEIQRTEQGDSAMYLCASSLEQGATVEQFFGPGTRLTVL.

This chain uses TRBV4-2 with TRBJ2-5; TRBD2 agrees at 15 bases. V shed 0 bases, J shed 0 bases, and the junction held 5 bases outside the gene matches. The CDR3 covers 19 residues. CDR1 LGHNA and CDR2 YNFKEQ come from the germline V gene. CDR3 residues: CASSQDRGLAGGDQETQYF. CDR3 DNA: TGTGCCAGCAGCCAAGACCGAGGACTAGCGGGGGGGGACCAAGAGACCCAGTACTTC.

The chain recombines TRBV6-1 with TRBJ1-2; the D is unclear. The V and J ends lost 6 bases and 6 bases respectively, with 14 bases between them. CDR1 and CDR2 (germline): MNHNS, SASEGT. The CDR3 has 13 amino acids. The CDR3 protein is CASSPGEWDGYTF. The CDR3 DNA reads as TGTGCCAGCAGCCCCGGGGAGTGGGATGGCTACACCTTC.

The gene calls are TRBV27 and TRBJ2-7; 8 bases agree with TRBD1. J lost 0 bases, V lost 5 bases, and 6 bases had no gene match. The CDR3 has 15 residues. The germline V gene encodes CDR1 MNHEY and CDR2 SMNVEV (reference sequence). This chain's CDR3 is CASSRTGTFSYEQYF. The CDR3 DNA reads TGTGCCAGCAGTAGGACAGGGACTTTCTCCTACGAGCAGTACTTC.

This sequence joins TRBV6-1 and TRBJ1-5, with D possibly being TRBD1 (5 bases). V was cut by 6 bases and J by 4 bases, with 16 bases left in between. CDR3 length equals 15 residues. Looked up from germline, CDR1 is MNHNS and CDR2 is SASEGT. The DNA of the CDR3 is TGTGCCAGCAGCCCGACAGAAAGTAGAAATCAGCCCCAGCATTTT. It codes for CASSPTESRNQPQHF.

The chain combines TRBV19 with TRBJ1-5; TRBD1 matches at 11 bases. Germline CDR1 and CDR2: LNHDA and SQIVND (reference sequence). The CDR3 totals 17 residues. The V and J ends lost 4 bases and 0 bases, in that order; junction bases with no gene match: 5. CDR3 loop: CASSKRDRGSSNQPQHF. The CDR3, as DNA: TGTGCCAGTAGTAAAAGGGACAGGGGGTCTAGCAATCAGCCCCAGCATTTT.

The genes are TRBV19 and TRBJ2-7; 9 bases align to TRBD2. Germline assignment: CDR1 LNHDA and CDR2 SQIVND (reference sequence). J was trimmed by 0 bases and V by 6 bases; bases with no gene match: 6. The CDR3 loop spans 15 amino acids. The CDR3 nucleotides are TGTGCCAGTAGCGCCGCTAGCGGGGACTCCTACGAGCAGTACTTC. Translation: CASSAASGDSYEQYF.